In its sample, the clone carrying this T cell receptor (beta chain) ranks as medium-sized (0.01 to 0.1%). Patients with a history of autoimmune disease or on systemic immunosuppression were excluded. This specimen belongs to a study of OX40 agonist ivuxolimab in advanced cancers. Across the study: At doses from 0.01 to 10 mg/kg, patients were given intravenous ivuxolimab every 2 weeks. A male proportion of under 90% was recorded, with mean age about 54 years and range roughly 23 to 90.

Germline V gene sequence: CDR1 SEHNR, CDR2 FQNEAQ (reference sequence). This CDR3 is 13 amino acids long. V was cut by 5 bases and J by 8 bases, with 15 bases left in between. The protocol was immunoSEQ multiplex PCR, while the TCRdb copy is restricted to in-frame clones and leaves out a portion. Among roughly 6,700 clones listed, 70% were seen once. The rearrangement links TRBV7-9 to TRBJ1-2; no firm D call. The sample in question was CD4+ or CD8+ T cells sorted from blood, obtained in a trial of the OX40 agonist ivuxolimab. The TCR originated in an adult with an advanced solid tumor such as melanoma, head and neck, liver or kidney cancer. The CDR3 sequence is CASSQPTSRGYTF. The CDR3, as DNA: TGTGCCAGCAGCCAGCCCACCAGCCGGGGCTACACCTTC.